These T cell receptor beta chains were read from a single sample in a study of human versus mouse CDR3 diversity and MHC coevolution. Method: immunoSEQ multiplex PCR; TCRdb's copy keeps in-frame clones and lacks some. This sample has roughly 81,000 clones, with roughly 93% found just once. Sequences were obtained from naive CD4+ T cells from blood. The receptors stem from a person aged 25 to 75 in good health. Each CDR3 is given without its conserved first and last residue. D genes are given only for firm matches.

>12|.|TRBV5-6
ASSLSPSNYGYT
>10|TRBD2|TRBV7-6
ASGGEPLEQY
>11|TRBD1|TRBV19
ASSIQTGFDYT
>12|.|TRBV6-4
ASSVTYSNYGYT
>10|.|TRBV7-9
ASSLDSYGYT
>14|TRBD1|TRBV7-8
ASSLVSGTGYQPQH
>17|TRBD2|TRBV6-1
ASSEPGLAGTEQRDTQY
>13|.|TRBV9
ASSVGGGHGTEAF
>12|TRBD1|TRBV30
AKGQGANTGELF
>11|.|TRBV5-4
ASTAFSGTEAF
>12|.|TRBV18
ASSPRAENTEAF
>12|TRBD2|TRBV28
ASRGTSGSYEQY
>11|.|TRBV19
ASSTTRTGELF
>10|.|TRBV10-3
AIGLEPYEQY
>13|TRBD1|TRBV9
ASSVDGTVSQPQH
>13|TRBD2|TRBV6-4
ASRLAASRTDTQY
>10|.|TRBV7-2
ASSEQRGYTF
>11|TRBD1|TRBV6-6
ASGRQGAGEQY
>12|TRBD1|TRBV28
ASSSGQGVDEQF
>14|TRBD1|TRBV18
ASSASGTGSSYEQY
>13|.|TRBV7-2
ASSPLGEVKNIQY
>12|.|TRBV28
ASSVGGSGNTIY